This T cell receptor (beta chain) is drawn from a study of OX40 agonist ivuxolimab in advanced cancers. Background on the study: Those enrolled were approximately 87% male, with a mean age of around 60 years and ages from about 20 to 80. General study findings and limits: Expanded clones were, on average, more numerous among CD8+ T cells than CD4+. Not determined was the antigen specificity of the expanded peripheral T cells.

Regarding this clone: No antigen is known for it.

Generated by immunoSEQ multiplex PCR, the TCRdb table keeps only in-frame clones and is missing some. This sample carries 99,000 or so clones, roughly 93% of them seen once, and the ten largest clones take around 0.25%. Trimming removed 4 bases from V and 2 bases from J, with 11 bases in between. Germline V CDR1 and CDR2: SGHRS, YFSETQ. There are 14 residues in the CDR3. The clonotype was recovered from an adult with an advanced solid tumor such as melanoma, head and neck, liver or kidney cancer. This sequence joins TRBV5-1 and TRBJ2-3, with D possibly being TRBD2 (7 bases). The sample was CD4+ or CD8+ T cells sorted from blood, taken in a trial of the OX40 agonist ivuxolimab. Here the CDR3 reads CASSTGTITDTQYF. The CDR3 nucleotides are TGCGCCAGCAGCACAGGGACTATCACAGATACGCAGTATTTT.